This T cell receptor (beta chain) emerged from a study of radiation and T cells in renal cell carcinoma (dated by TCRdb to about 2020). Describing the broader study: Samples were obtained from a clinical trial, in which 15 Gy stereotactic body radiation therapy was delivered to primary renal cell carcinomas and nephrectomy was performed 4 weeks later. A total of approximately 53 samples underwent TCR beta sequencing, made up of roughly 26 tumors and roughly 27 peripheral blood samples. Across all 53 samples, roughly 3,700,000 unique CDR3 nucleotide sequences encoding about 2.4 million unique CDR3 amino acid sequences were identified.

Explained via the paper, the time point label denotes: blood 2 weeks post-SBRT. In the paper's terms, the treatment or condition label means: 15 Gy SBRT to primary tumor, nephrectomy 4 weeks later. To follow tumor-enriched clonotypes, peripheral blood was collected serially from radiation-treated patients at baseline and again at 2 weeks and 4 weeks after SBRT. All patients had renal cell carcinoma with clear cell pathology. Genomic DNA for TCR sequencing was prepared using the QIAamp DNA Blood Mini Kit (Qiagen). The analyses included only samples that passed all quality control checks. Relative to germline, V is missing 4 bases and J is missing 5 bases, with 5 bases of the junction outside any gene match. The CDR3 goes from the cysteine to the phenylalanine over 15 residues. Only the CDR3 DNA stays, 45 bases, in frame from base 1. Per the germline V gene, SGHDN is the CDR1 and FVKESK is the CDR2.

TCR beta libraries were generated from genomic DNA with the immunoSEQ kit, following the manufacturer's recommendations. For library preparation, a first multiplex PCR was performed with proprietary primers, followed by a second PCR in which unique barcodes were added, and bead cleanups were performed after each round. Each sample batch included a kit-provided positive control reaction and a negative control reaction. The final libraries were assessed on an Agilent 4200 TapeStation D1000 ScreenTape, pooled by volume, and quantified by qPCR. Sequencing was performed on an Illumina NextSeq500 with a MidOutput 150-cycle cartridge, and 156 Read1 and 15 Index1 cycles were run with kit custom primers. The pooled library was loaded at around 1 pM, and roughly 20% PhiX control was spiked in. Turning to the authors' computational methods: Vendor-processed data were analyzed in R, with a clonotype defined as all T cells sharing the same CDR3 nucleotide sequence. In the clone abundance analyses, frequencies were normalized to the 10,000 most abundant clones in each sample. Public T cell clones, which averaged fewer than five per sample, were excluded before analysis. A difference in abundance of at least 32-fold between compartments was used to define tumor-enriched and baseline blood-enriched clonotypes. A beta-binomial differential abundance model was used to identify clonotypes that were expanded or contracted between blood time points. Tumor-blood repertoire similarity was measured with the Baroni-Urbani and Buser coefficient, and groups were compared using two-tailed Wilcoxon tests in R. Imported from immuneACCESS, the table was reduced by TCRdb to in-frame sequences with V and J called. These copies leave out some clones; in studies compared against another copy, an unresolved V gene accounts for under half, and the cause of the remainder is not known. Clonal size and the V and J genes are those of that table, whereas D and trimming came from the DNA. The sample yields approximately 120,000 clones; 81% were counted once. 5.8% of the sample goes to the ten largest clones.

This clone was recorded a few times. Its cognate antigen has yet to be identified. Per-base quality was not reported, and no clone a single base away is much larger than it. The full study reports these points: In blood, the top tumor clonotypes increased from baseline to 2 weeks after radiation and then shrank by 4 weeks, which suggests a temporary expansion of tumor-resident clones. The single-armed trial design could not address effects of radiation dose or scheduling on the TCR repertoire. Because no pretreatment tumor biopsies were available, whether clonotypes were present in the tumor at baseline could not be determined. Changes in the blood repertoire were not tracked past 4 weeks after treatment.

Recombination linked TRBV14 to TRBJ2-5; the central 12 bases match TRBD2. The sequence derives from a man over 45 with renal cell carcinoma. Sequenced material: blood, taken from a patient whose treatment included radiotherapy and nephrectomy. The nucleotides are TGTGCCAGCAGCCCGACTAGCGGGAGTTGGGAGACCCAGTACTTC. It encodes CASSPTSGSWETQYF.